One sample yielded the 15 T cell receptor beta chains listed below, sequenced in a study of neoadjuvant anti-PD-1 for oral cavity cancer (dated by TCRdb to about 2021). Explained via the paper, the time point label denotes: after neoadjuvant nivolumab, at surgical resection. The library came from the immunoSEQ multiplex PCR assay. What TCRdb holds here is the immuneACCESS table cut down to in-frame rearrangements. Part of the clones is not present; checked against another copy, under half of the missing clones reflect an unresolved V gene, and the others are unexplained. The sample table holds around 32,000 clones, of which 80% were seen once. The ten largest clones take up roughly 3.2% of the sample. The source was PBMCs, collected after nivolumab (anti-PD-1) treatment. The receptors were gathered from a person aged 35 to 85 with oral cavity squamous cell carcinoma.

The V and J genes are TRBV6-5 and TRBJ1-5; perhaps TRBD1 as D (6 bases). This CDR3 has 14 residues. Trimming cost V 8 bases and J 5 bases, with 16 bases left between them. Germline CDR1 and CDR2: MNHEY and SVGAGI. Here the CDR3 reads CASGFNRVYQPQHF. The CDR3 DNA reads as TGTGCCAGCGGCTTCAACAGGGTTTATCAGCCCCAGCATTTT.

CDR3 protein: CASSLGLRLEISNQPQHF. As DNA, the CDR3 is TGTGCCAGCAGCTTAGGGCTCCGACTCGAAATTAGCAATCAGCCCCAGCATTTT. The chain carries TRBV7-8 and TRBJ1-5; no definite D call. Germline CDR1 SGHVS, CDR2 FQNEAQ. Trimming shortened V by 1 base and J by 0 bases, and 16 bases separated the two germline ends. The CDR3 runs to 18 residues.

The J gene is TRBJ1-1, the V gene TRBV30; no clear D gene. Trimming took off 2 bases at V and 3 bases at J, with 10 bases between the two ends. CDR1 GTSNPN and CDR2 SVGIG come from the germline V gene (reference sequence). The length of the CDR3 is 13 residues. The CDR3 DNA follows: TGTGCCTGGAGTCGGGGTGCGGACACTGAAGCTTTCTTT. Its translation: CAWSRGADTEAFF.

CDR3 region: CASSSGFSTDTQYF. CDR3 bases: TGTGCCAGCAGCTCGGGTTTTAGCACAGATACGCAGTATTTT. The chain employs TRBV7-9 and TRBJ2-3; D is ambiguous. The germline V and J ends were trimmed by 4 bases and 0 bases, with 8 bases remaining between them. CDR1 is SEHNR, CDR2 FQNEAQ, per germline (reference sequence). The CDR3 spans 14 residues. Variable domain in full (rest from reference TRBV7-9 and TRBJ2-3): DTGVSQNPRHKITKRGQNVTFRCDPISEHNRLYWYRQTLGQGPEFLTYFQNEAQLEKSRLLSDRFSAERPKGSFSTLEIQRTEQGDSAMYLCASSSGFSTDTQYFGPGTRLTVL.

This clone has a handful of counts. This sequence joins TRBV5-5 and TRBJ2-7; 10 bases are shared with TRBD2. CDR1 and CDR2 from the germline V gene are SGHKS and YYEKEE (reference sequence). With 4 bases clipped from V and 1 base from J, the junction kept 8 bases outside the gene matches. The CDR3 loop spans 16 amino acids. The CDR3 DNA reads as TGTGCCAGCAGCCCAAGACTAGCGGGTGTTTCCTACGAGCAGTACTTC. Its translation is CASSPRLAGVSYEQYF.

This rearrangement joins TRBV6-1 to TRBJ2-7; TRBD2 agrees at 7 bases. With V trimmed by 4 bases and J by 6 bases, 6 bases remained unmatched. CDR1 and CDR2 (germline): MNHNS, SASEGT. The CDR3 consists of 13 residues. DNA of the CDR3: TGTGCCAGCAGTGTTCAGCGGGGTCGCGAGCAGTACTTC. Protein product: CASSVQRGREQYF.

This clone has a single count. The rearrangement links TRBV27 to TRBJ1-2; D gene uncertain. CDR3 length: 14 amino acids. From germline, CDR1 is MNHEY and CDR2 SMNVEV (reference sequence). V was shortened by 5 bases and J by 5 bases, with 15 bases between the two germline ends. The chain's CDR3 is CASSEVGGRYGYTF. DNA of the CDR3: TGTGCCAGCAGTGAGGTAGGAGGCCGGTATGGCTACACCTTC.

The chain joins TRBV5-6 to TRBJ2-5; possible D gene TRBD1, 5 bases. Trimming removed 3 bases at V and 4 bases at J, with 22 bases between. This CDR3 comprises 17 residues. CDR1 and CDR2 (germline): SGHDT, YYEEEE. CDR3 nucleotides: TGTGCCAGCAGCTACAGACCAGGGAAGCGAATGGGAGAGACCCAGTACTTC. This encodes CASSYRPGKRMGETQYF.

The CDR3 region is CATRGPETQYF. In nucleotides, the CDR3 is TGTGCCACCAGGGGACCGGAGACCCAGTACTTC. The J gene is TRBJ2-5, the V gene TRBV10-3; the D gene is possibly TRBD1 (6 bases). V was cut by 10 bases and J by 5 bases, with 11 bases left in between. The CDR3 covers 11 residues. Germline-derived CDR1 and CDR2 are ENHRY and SYGVKD.

The CDR3: CSVSQGEKLFF. CDR3 bases: TGCAGCGTTTCTCAGGGTGAAAAACTGTTTTTT. The chain has TRBV29-1 and TRBJ1-4; perhaps TRBD1 as D (5 bases). The CDR3 is 11 amino acids. V lost 5 bases to trimming and J lost 7 bases, with 8 bases between them. Per the germline V gene, CDR1 is SQVTM and CDR2 is ANQGSEA.

J is TRBJ1-1 and V is TRBV11-2; weak D call: TRBD1 (6 bases). The V end lost 0 bases, the J end lost 0 bases, and 11 bases lay between the germline ends. Per the germline V gene, CDR1 is SGHAT and CDR2 is FQNNGV. The CDR3 runs to 16 residues. CDR3 protein: CASSLEFGQMNTEAFF. As DNA, the CDR3 is TGTGCCAGCAGCTTAGAATTTGGACAGATGAACACTGAAGCTTTCTTT.

V is TRBV7-3 and J is TRBJ1-2; D possibly corresponds to TRBD1 (6 bases). This CDR3 has 13 residues. Trimming took off 3 bases at V and 8 bases at J, with 13 bases between the two ends. Looked up from germline, CDR1 is SGHTA and CDR2 is FQGTGA. CDR3 DNA: TGTGCCAGCAGCTTCTCTACAGGGTGGGGCTACACCTTC. Translating it yields CASSFSTGWGYTF.

This chain connects TRBV7-8 to TRBJ2-7, with TRBD2 as a possible D gene (6 bases). The CDR3 is 15 residues long. CDR1 SGHVS and CDR2 FQNEAQ come from the germline V gene. Trimming removed 6 bases from V and 0 bases from J, with 15 bases in between. CDR3 amino acids: CASSSLAVSSYEQYF. CDR3 coding DNA: TGTGCCAGCAGTTCTTTAGCGGTATCCTCCTACGAGCAGTACTTC.

CDR3 sequence (DNA): TGTGCCAGCAGCTTGCTCAGGACAGAGCAGTACTTC. Amino acid sequence: CASSLLRTEQYF. The chain combines TRBV7-8 with TRBJ2-7; maybe TRBD1 (5 bases). CDR1 SGHVS and CDR2 FQNEAQ come from the germline V gene. The V and J ends lost 3 bases and 7 bases respectively, with 10 bases between them. This CDR3 contains 12 residues.

This clone was seen more than once but under ten times. The rearrangement uses TRBV2 and TRBJ2-7; D gene uncertain. The V and J ends lost 6 bases and 0 bases respectively, with 12 bases between them. Germline V CDR1 and CDR2: SNHLY, FYNNEI. The CDR3 has 14 amino acids. CDR3 in amino acids: CASRLSRSSYEQYF. The CDR3 DNA follows: TGTGCCAGCAGACTCAGCCGCAGCTCCTACGAGCAGTACTTC.